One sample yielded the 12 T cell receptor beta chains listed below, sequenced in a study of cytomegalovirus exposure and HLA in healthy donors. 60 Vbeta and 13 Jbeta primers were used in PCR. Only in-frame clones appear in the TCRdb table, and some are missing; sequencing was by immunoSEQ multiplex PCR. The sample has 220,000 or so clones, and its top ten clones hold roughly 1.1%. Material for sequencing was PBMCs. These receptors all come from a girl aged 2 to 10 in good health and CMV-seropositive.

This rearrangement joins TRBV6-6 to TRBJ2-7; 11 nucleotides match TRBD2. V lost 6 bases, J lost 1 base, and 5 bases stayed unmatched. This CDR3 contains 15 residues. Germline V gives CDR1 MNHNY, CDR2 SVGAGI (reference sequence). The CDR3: CASSPGLAESYEQYF. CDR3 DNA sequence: TGTGCCAGCAGCCCGGGACTAGCGGAATCCTACGAGCAGTACTTC.

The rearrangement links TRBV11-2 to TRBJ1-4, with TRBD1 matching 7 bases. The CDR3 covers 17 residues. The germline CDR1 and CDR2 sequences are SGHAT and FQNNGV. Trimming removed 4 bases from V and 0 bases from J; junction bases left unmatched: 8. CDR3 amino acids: CASSWRQGPTTNEKLFF. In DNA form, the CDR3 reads TGTGCCAGCAGCTGGAGACAGGGACCAACAACTAATGAAAAACTGTTTTTT. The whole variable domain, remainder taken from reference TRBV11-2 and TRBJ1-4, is EAGVAQSPRYKIIEKRQSVAFWCNPISGHATLYWYQQILGQGPKLLIQFQNNGVVDDSQLPKDRFSAERLKGVDSTLKIQPAKLEDSAVYLCASSWRQGPTTNEKLFFGSGTQLSVL.

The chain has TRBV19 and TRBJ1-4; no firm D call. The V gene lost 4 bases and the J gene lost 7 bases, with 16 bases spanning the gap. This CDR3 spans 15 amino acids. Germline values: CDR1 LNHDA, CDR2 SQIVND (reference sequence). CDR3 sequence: CASSTIGSVSEKLFF. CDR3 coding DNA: TGTGCCAGTAGTACCATAGGGAGCGTGAGTGAAAAACTGTTTTTT.

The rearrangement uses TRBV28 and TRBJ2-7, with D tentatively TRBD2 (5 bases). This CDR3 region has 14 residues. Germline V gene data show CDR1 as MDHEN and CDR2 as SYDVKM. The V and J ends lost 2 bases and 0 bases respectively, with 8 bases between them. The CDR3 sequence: CASSLPGNSYEQYF. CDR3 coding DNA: TGTGCCAGCAGTTTACCGGGAAACTCCTACGAGCAGTACTTC. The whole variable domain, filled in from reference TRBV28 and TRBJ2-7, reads DVKVTQSSRYLVKRTGEKVFLECVQDMDHENMFWYRQDPGLGLRLIYFSYDVKMKEKGDIPEGYSVSREKKERFSLILESASTNQTSMYLCASSLPGNSYEQYFGPGTRLTVT.

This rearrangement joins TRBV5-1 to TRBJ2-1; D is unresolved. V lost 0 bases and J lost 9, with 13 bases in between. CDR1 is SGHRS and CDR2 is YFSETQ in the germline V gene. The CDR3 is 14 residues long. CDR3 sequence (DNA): TGCGCCAGCAGCTTGGTTGGCCACCCCGCTGAGCAGTTCTTC. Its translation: CASSLVGHPAEQFF. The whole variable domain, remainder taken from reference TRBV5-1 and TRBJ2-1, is KAGVTQTPRYLIKTRGQQVTLSCSPISGHRSVSWYQQTPGQGLQFLFEYFSETQRNKGNFPGRFSGRQFSNSRSEMNVSTLELGDSALYLCASSLVGHPAEQFFGPGTRLTVL.

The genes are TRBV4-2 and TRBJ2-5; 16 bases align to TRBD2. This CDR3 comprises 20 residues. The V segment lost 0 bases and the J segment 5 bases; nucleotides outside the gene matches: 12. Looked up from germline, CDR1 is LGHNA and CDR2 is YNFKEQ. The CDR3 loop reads CASSQDYPGLAGGGRETQYF. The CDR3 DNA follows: TGTGCCAGCAGCCAAGACTACCCGGGACTAGCGGGAGGGGGCAGGGAGACCCAGTACTTC.

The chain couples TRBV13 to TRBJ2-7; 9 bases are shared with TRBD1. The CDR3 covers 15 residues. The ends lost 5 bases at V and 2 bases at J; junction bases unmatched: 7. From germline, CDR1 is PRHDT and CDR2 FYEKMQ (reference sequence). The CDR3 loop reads CASSGRTGDTYEQYF. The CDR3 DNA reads TGTGCCAGCAGCGGGAGGACAGGGGACACCTACGAGCAGTACTTC. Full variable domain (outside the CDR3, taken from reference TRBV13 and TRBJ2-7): AAGVIQSPRHLIKEKRETATLKCYPIPRHDTVYWYQQGPGQDPQFLISFYEKMQSDKGSIPDRFSAQQFSDYHSELNMSSLELGDSALYFCASSGRTGDTYEQYFGPGTRLTVT.

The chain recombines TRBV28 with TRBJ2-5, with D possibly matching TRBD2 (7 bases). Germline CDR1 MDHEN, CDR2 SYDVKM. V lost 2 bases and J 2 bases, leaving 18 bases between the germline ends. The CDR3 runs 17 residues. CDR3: CASSLLPGRGYQETQYF. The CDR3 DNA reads TGTGCCAGCAGTTTACTGCCGGGGAGGGGGTATCAAGAGACCCAGTACTTC.

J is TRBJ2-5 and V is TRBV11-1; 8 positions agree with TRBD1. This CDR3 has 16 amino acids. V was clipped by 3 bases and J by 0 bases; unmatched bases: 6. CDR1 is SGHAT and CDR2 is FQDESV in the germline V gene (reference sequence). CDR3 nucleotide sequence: TGTGCCAGCAGCTTGGGTCAGGGGGCGAACCAAGAGACCCAGTACTTC. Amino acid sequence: CASSLGQGANQETQYF.

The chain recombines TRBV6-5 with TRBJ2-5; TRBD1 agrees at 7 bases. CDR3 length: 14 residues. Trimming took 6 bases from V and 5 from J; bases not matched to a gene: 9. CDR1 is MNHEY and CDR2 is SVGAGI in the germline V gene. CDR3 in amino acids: CASRTNRGTETQYF. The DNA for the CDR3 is TGTGCCAGCAGGACGAACAGGGGCACGGAGACCCAGTACTTC.

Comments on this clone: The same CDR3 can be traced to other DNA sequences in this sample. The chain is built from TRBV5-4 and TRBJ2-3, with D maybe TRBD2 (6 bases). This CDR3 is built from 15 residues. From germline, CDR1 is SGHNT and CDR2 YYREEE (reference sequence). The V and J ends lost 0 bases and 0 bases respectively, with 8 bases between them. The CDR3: CASSLASGSTDTQYF. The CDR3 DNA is TGTGCCAGCAGCTTGGCCAGCGGGAGCACAGATACGCAGTATTTT. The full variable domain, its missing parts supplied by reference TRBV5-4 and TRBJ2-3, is ETGVTQSPTHLIKTRGQQVTLRCSSQSGHNTVSWYQQALGQGPQFIFQYYREEENGRGNFPPRFSGLQFPNYSSELNVNALELDDSALYLCASSLASGSTDTQYFGPGTRLTVL.

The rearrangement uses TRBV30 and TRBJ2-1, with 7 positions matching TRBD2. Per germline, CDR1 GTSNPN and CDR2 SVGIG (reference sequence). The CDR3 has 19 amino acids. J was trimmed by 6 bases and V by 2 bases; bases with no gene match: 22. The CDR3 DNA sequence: TGTGCCTGGAGTCCAACTCTCGCGGGAGTCCTCAGAGGGCCCAATGAGCAGTTCTTC. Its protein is CAWSPTLAGVLRGPNEQFF.